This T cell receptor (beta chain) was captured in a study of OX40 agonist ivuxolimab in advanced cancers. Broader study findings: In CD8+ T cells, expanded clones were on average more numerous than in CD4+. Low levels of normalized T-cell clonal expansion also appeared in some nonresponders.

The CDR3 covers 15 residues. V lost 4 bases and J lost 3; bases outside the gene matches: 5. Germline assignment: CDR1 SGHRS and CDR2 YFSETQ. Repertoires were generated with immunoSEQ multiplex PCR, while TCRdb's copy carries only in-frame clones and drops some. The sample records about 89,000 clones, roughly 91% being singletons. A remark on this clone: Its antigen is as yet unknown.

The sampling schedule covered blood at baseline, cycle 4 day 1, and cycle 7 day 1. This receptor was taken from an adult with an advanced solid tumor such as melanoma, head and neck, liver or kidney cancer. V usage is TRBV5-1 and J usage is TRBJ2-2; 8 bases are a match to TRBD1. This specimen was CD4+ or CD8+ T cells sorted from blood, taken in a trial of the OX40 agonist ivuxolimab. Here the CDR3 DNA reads TGCGCCAGCAGCGTAGGACAGGGCGACACCGGGGAGCTGTTTTTT. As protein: CASSVGQGDTGELFF. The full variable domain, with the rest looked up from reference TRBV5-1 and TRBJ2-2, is KAGVTQTPRYLIKTRGQQVTLSCSPISGHRSVSWYQQTPGQGLQFLFEYFSETQRNKGNFPGRFSGRQFSNSRSEMNVSTLELGDSALYLCASSVGQGDTGELFFGEGSRLTVL.